The 14 T cell receptor beta chains listed next were all sequenced from one sample in a study of Graves' ophthalmopathy and Graves' hyperthyroidism. Beta-chain TCR CDR3 regions were amplified from RNA transcripts. Amplification began with first-round RT-PCR using HTBI primers, then second-round multiplex PCR was performed. Each CDR3 protein gets one entry after TCRdb re-called the multiplex PCR reads with MiXCR. Of 150,000 or so distinct CDR3 sequences in the sample, roughly two fifths were seen once. The sequenced sample was peripheral blood. The receptors derive from a woman aged 40 to 50 with Graves' ophthalmopathy.

The CDR3: CASNPGNEQYF. In DNA form, the CDR3 reads TGTGCCAGCAACCCCGGGAACGAGCAGTACTTC. The chain combines TRBV12-3 or TRBV12-4 with TRBJ2-7, with a weak D call TRBD2 (5 bases). The CDR3 totals 11 residues. Trimming took 7 bases from V and 5 from J, leaving 9 bases between them.

The chain joins TRBV27 to TRBJ1-2; D is unclear. The germline gives CDR1 MNHEY, CDR2 SMNVEV (reference sequence). Deletions cut 3 bases from V and 3 bases from J, with 14 bases between. The CDR3 covers 15 residues. The CDR3 here is CASSLNLPYHYGYTF. The CDR3 nucleotides are TGTGCCAGCAGTTTGAACCTCCCTTACCACTATGGCTACACCTTC.

The chain joins TRBV12-3 or TRBV12-4 to TRBJ2-7, with 9 bases lining up with TRBD2. The CDR3 spans 14 residues. With V trimmed by 6 bases and J by 2 bases, 5 bases remained unmatched. The CDR3 loop reads CASSQAGGAYEQYF. CDR3 sequence (DNA): TGTGCCAGCAGCCAGGCGGGAGGGGCCTACGAGCAGTACTTC.

This clonotype was seen repeatedly, ten times or more. V and J are TRBV6-2 or TRBV6-3 and TRBJ2-5, with D unclear. The CDR3 has 13 amino acids. V was clipped by 2 bases and J by 0 bases, with 4 bases between them. Germline V gives CDR1 MNHEY, CDR2 SVGEGT. CDR3 bases: TGTGCCAGCAGTTACCTAGACCAAGAGACCCAGTACTTC. Its protein product is CASSYLDQETQYF.

Ten or more counts support this clonotype. A much larger clone is a single base away; this may be a read error. The conserved phenylalanine or tryptophan normally closing the CDR3 is absent here, so this likely arose from a read error. The chain links TRBV28 to TRBJ1-1, with D uncertain. Germline values: CDR1 MDHEN, CDR2 SYDVKM. The CDR3 has 13 amino acids. V lost 3 bases, J lost 10 bases, and 15 bases lay in between. CDR3 sequence (DNA): TGTGCCAGCAGTTTTGCGGTTGGGCGCGGAGCTTTCCTT. Protein: CASSFAVGRGAFL.

The rearrangement uses TRBV5-8 and TRBJ2-7, with TRBD2 matching over 10 bases. V lost 7 bases, J lost 7 bases, and 14 bases stayed unmatched. Germline CDR1 SGHTS, CDR2 YDEGEE. The CDR3 runs to 15 residues. The CDR3 DNA reads TGTGCCAGCGGTGAGGTCCTAGCGGGAGCTGAAGAGCAGTACTTC. Protein: CASGEVLAGAEEQYF.

This clonotype was observed many times. This chain connects TRBV12-3 or TRBV12-4 to TRBJ1-2; no clear D. The V gene lost 2 bases and the J gene lost 8 bases, with 12 bases spanning the gap. The CDR3 extends over 13 amino acids. CDR3 DNA sequence: TGTGCCAGCAGTTTAAGCAGAGCGGGGGGCTACACCTTC. It encodes CASSLSRAGGYTF.

The J gene is TRBJ1-2, the V gene TRBV12-3 or TRBV12-4, with TRBD1 matching over 7 bases. The CDR3 spans 14 residues. V dropped 2 bases and J dropped 8; count of bases not matched to a gene: 8. CDR3 amino acids: CASSLRTGTHGYTF. The DNA for the CDR3 is TGTGCCAGCAGTTTAAGGACAGGCACCCACGGCTACACCTTC.

At least ten counts were recorded for this clonotype. CDR3 sequence reads: CASSVSGGLKNTEAFF. CDR3 nucleotide sequence: TGTGCCAGCAGCGTATCCGGGGGCCTGAAGAACACTGAAGCTTTCTTT. This chain joins TRBV7-6 and TRBJ1-1, with a possible D match to TRBD1 (6 bases). CDR1 and CDR2 from the germline V gene are SGHVS and FNYEAQ. CDR3 length equals 16 residues. V was pared by 5 bases and J by 1 base, with 17 bases between.

This clonotype has a count of ten or more. V and J are TRBV4-3 and TRBJ2-7, with D perhaps TRBD2 (5 bases). V dropped 0 bases and J dropped 3 bases, with 12 bases sitting between them. The CDR3 has 15 amino acids. Germline V lookup: CDR1 LGHNA, CDR2 YSLEER. Here the CDR3 DNA reads TGCGCCAGCAGCCAAGAAGCCAGCGGCAACTACGAGCAGTACTTC. Translation: CASSQEASGNYEQYF.

The rearrangement joins TRBV12-3 or TRBV12-4 to TRBJ2-7, with D possibly being TRBD2 (6 bases). CDR3 length equals 14 residues. Trimming stripped 5 bases from V and 7 bases from J, with 18 bases between. CDR3 sequence: CASSPRDFQGEQYF. DNA for the CDR3: TGTGCCAGCAGTCCGAGGGACTTTCAGGGAGAGCAGTACTTC.

A single count supports this clonotype. V usage is TRBV15 and J usage is TRBJ2-5; a weak D match, TRBD1 (6 bases). Trimming stripped 5 bases from V and 3 bases from J, with 10 bases between. Germline V gives CDR1 LNHNV, CDR2 YYDKDF (reference sequence). The CDR3 length is 13 residues. The CDR3 loop is CATSRDNEETQYF. CDR3 nucleotides: TGTGCCACCAGCCGGGACAACGAAGAGACCCAGTACTTC.

At least ten counts were recorded for this clonotype. This chain connects TRBV11-3 to TRBJ1-6, with D tentatively TRBD1 (6 bases). Germline V gives CDR1 SGHNT, CDR2 YENEEA. Trimming took off 5 bases at V and 0 bases at J, with 8 bases between the two ends. The CDR3 has 15 amino acids. DNA of the CDR3: TGTGCCAGCAGCCCGGACAGCTCCTATAATTCACCCCTCCACTTT. Its translation: CASSPDSSYNSPLHF.

The chain combines TRBV20-1 with TRBJ2-7; 8 nucleotides match TRBD2. The CDR3 has 17 residues. J gave up 0 bases and V 4 bases, and 14 bases lay outside the gene matches. Germline lookup yields CDR1 DFQATT and CDR2 SNEGSKA (reference sequence). The DNA of the CDR3 is TGCAGTGCTATAGGGAGACCTACTAGCGGCAGCTCCTACGAGCAGTACTTC. Translating gives CSAIGRPTSGSSYEQYF.